Sequencing of this T cell receptor beta chain was carried out in a study of control samples from healthy donors and cancer patients. Libraries were prepared by immunoSEQ multiplex PCR; TCRdb keeps only in-frame clonotypes and omits some of them. This table has about 51,000 clones, approximately 89% appearing once. Trimming removed 3 bases from V and 5 bases from J; junction bases left unmatched: 4. This CDR3 is 13 amino acids long. Germline values: CDR1 GTSNPN, CDR2 SVGIG (reference sequence). The sequence was collected from a man aged 35 to 55 with colorectal cancer. This rearrangement joins TRBV30 to TRBJ2-3; 8 bases are a match to TRBD2. The material sequenced was PBMCs. The CDR3 DNA reads TGTGCCTGGAGAAGCCTAGCGGGAGATACGCAGTATTTT. Its protein is CAWRSLAGDTQYF.